Presented here are 12 T cell receptor beta chains from one specimen sequenced in a study of shared clonotypes between healthy human individuals. The repertoire was sequenced with immunoSEQ multiplex PCR; TCRdb's copy has only in-frame clones and lacks some. The sample shows 2.5 million or so clones, roughly 92% of them seen only once. The sequencing sample was made of naive CD4+ T cells sorted from blood. The subset was: CD45RA+ positively selected. The receptors were sampled from a man aged 18-30 years in good health.

A word on this clone: This specimen includes other DNA sequences encoding the same CDR3. The chain couples TRBV9 to TRBJ2-3; the D call may be TRBD1 or TRBD2 (5 bases each). V shed 2 bases and J shed 1 base, with 8 bases lying between them. CDR3 length: 14 residues. Germline V lookup: CDR1 SGDLS, CDR2 YYNGEE. CDR3 loop: CASSVLGGTDTQYF. The DNA of the CDR3 is TGTGCCAGCAGCGTTTTGGGGGGCACAGATACGCAGTATTTT.

Only one count was recorded for this clone. The V gene is TRBV7-3, the J gene TRBJ2-1; D possibly corresponds to TRBD2 (5 bases). V was pared by 2 bases and J by 2 bases, with 10 bases between. Looked up from germline, CDR1 is SGHTA and CDR2 is FQGTGA. This CDR3 comprises 15 residues. CDR3 DNA: TGTGCCAGCAGCTTACGAGGGCCACCCTACAATGAGCAGTTCTTC. Translation gives CASSLRGPPYNEQFF.

The chain has TRBV4-1 and TRBJ1-2, with D perhaps TRBD1 (5 bases). This CDR3 spans 13 amino acids. Germline V gene sequence: CDR1 MGHRA, CDR2 YSYEKL. V shed 4 bases and J shed 8 bases, with 14 bases lying between them. The CDR3 bases are TGCGCCAGCAGCCGAGGGGACGGAGAGGGCTACACCTTC. Protein product: CASSRGDGEGYTF.

This rearrangement joins TRBV6-4 to TRBJ2-1, with D perhaps given as TRBD1 or TRBD2 (5 bases each). This CDR3 has 15 amino acids. Trimming pared 3 bases from V and 7 bases from J, leaving 16 bases between. The germline V gene encodes CDR1 MRHNA and CDR2 SNTAGT. CDR3 region: CASSDWWGNGNEQFF. The CDR3, as DNA: TGTGCCAGCAGTGATTGGTGGGGGAACGGGAATGAGCAGTTCTTC.

The chain carries TRBV5-6 and TRBJ2-3; tentatively, D is TRBD1 or TRBD2 (5 bases each). This CDR3 comprises 12 residues. V lost 4 bases and J 14 bases, leaving 17 bases between the germline ends. CDR1 is SGHDT and CDR2 is YYEEEE in the germline V gene. In DNA, the CDR3 is TGTGCCAGCAGCCCCCGCAGGGATGCGGGGTATTTT. Translation: CASSPRRDAGYF. Supplemented by reference TRBV5-6 and TRBJ2-3, the full variable domain reads DAGVTQSPTHLIKTRGQQVTLRCSPKSGHDTVSWYQQALGQGPQFIFQYYEEEERQRGNFPDRFSGHQFPNYSSELNVNALLLGDSALYLCASSPRRDAGYFGPGTRLTVL.

The chain carries TRBV6-5 and TRBJ2-5; 7 bases are a match to TRBD2. The V gene end was trimmed by 6 bases and the J gene end by 6 bases; junction bases not matched to a gene: 10. This CDR3 is built from 14 residues. Germline lookup yields CDR1 MNHEY and CDR2 SVGAGI. DNA of the CDR3: TGTGCCAGCAGCTCTTCCGGGGAGGGAAAGACCCAGTACTTC. It specifies CASSSSGEGKTQYF.

The CDR3 coding sequence is TGTGCCAGCAGCCCCCAAACCGGGGAGCTGTTTTTT. Its protein is CASSPQTGELFF. The V and J genes are TRBV7-2 and TRBJ2-2; D gene ambiguous. Germline V gene sequence: CDR1 SGHTA, CDR2 FQGNSA. This CDR3 contains 12 residues. The ends were cut back, 5 bases at V and 5 bases at J, with 6 bases in the middle.

The J gene is TRBJ1-5, the V gene TRBV10-3, with TRBD1 identical over 9 bases. Trimming removed 3 bases from V and 2 bases from J; junction bases left unmatched: 2. CDR1 and CDR2 (germline): ENHRY, SYGVKD. This CDR3 has 15 amino acids. In DNA form, the CDR3 reads TGTGCCATCAGTGATGGGGACAGGGGCAATCAGCCCCAGCATTTT. Protein sequence: CAISDGDRGNQPQHF.

The rearrangement links TRBV19 to TRBJ2-7, with unresolved D. This CDR3 has 15 residues. Germline V gene lookup returns CDR1 LNHDA and CDR2 SQIVND (reference sequence). V gave up 3 bases and J gave up 2 bases, with 14 bases separating them. In DNA, the CDR3 is TGTGCCAGTAGTATCGGTTGGGCAGGCACCTACGAGCAGTACTTC. This sequence encodes CASSIGWAGTYEQYF.

On this clone: The sample carries other DNA sequences with the same CDR3. This chain connects TRBV5-4 to TRBJ2-2; 7 nucleotides agree with TRBD2. After removal of 2 bases from V and 2 bases from J, the junction contained 3 bases not matched to a gene. The germline CDR1 and CDR2 sequences are SGHNT and YYREEE (reference sequence). The CDR3 spans 15 residues. CDR3 loop: CASSLAGTNTGELFF. As DNA, the CDR3 is TGTGCCAGCAGCTTAGCGGGGACTAACACCGGGGAGCTGTTTTTT.

CDR3 DNA sequence: TGTGCCAGTAGTACACTCGACAGCCTGAACACTGAAGCTTTCTTT. Translated, it gives CASSTLDSLNTEAFF. The chain uses TRBV19 and TRBJ1-1, with D tentatively TRBD1 (5 bases). Germline CDR1 LNHDA, CDR2 SQIVND (reference sequence). The V and J ends lost 4 bases and 0 bases respectively, with 12 bases between them. This CDR3 region has 15 residues.

V usage is TRBV9 and J usage is TRBJ2-4; 8 nucleotides match TRBD2. CDR3 size: 15 residues. V trimming: 0 bases; J trimming: 7 bases; junction bases outside the gene matches: 6. Germline V lookup: CDR1 SGDLS, CDR2 YYNGEE. In nucleotides, the CDR3 is TGTGCCAGCAGCGTAGCGGGGGGGGCTTGGAACATTCAGTACTTC. Encoded protein: CASSVAGGAWNIQYF.